Listed below are T cell receptor beta chains from one sample, sequenced in a study of blood T cell repertoires in COVID-19. Only in-frame clones appear in the TCRdb table, and some are missing; sequencing was by immunoSEQ multiplex PCR. The sample yields about 160,000 clones, approximately 84% seen once. The sample comprised peripheral blood. These receptors originate from a woman between 50 and 59 years old with COVID-19, enrolled during active disease. Each CDR3 is given with its conserved first and last residue. The D gene is left open where the match is weak. Clone size is not always given. Where it is, it says once, few, many or a class for expanded clones.

v_gene: TRBV19
abundance: -
d_gene: -
j_gene: TRBJ1-3
CDR3aa: CASSKSGWLSGNTIYF
CDR3nt: TGTGCCAGTAGTAAATCTGGTTGGCTCTCTGGAAACACCATATATTTT

v_gene: TRBV5-5
abundance: -
d_gene: -
j_gene: TRBJ1-1
CDR3aa: CASSFGYRSGFGEAFF
CDR3nt: TGTGCCAGCAGCTTCGGGTACCGATCTGGGTTCGGTGAAGCTTTCTTT

v_gene: TRBV10-3
abundance: -
d_gene: TRBD2
j_gene: TRBJ2-5
CDR3aa: CATTQPAGGRETQYF
CDR3nt: TGTGCCACCACACAACCAGCGGGGGGGCGAGAGACCCAGTACTTC

v_gene: TRBV18
abundance: few
d_gene: -
j_gene: TRBJ1-1
CDR3aa: CASSPRGGLDTEAFF
CDR3nt: TGTGCCAGCTCACCCCGGGGGGGGCTGGACACTGAAGCTTTCTTT

v_gene: TRBV6-5
abundance: -
d_gene: -
j_gene: TRBJ2-6
CDR3aa: CASRSSSGANVLTF
CDR3nt: TGTGCCAGCAGGAGTTCCTCTGGGGCCAACGTCCTGACTTTC

v_gene: TRBV11-3
abundance: -
d_gene: TRBD2
j_gene: TRBJ2-7
CDR3aa: CASSSIAGVGEQYF
CDR3nt: TGTGCCAGCAGCTCAATAGCGGGGGTTGGCGAGCAGTACTTC

v_gene: TRBV15
abundance: -
d_gene: -
j_gene: TRBJ1-2
CDR3aa: CATSRDWGGAIDYGYTF
CDR3nt: TGTGCCACCAGCAGAGATTGGGGGGGGGCAATTGACTATGGCTACACCTTC

v_gene: TRBV2
abundance: -
d_gene: -
j_gene: TRBJ2-1
CDR3aa: CASRANQRSFFYNEQFF
CDR3nt: TGTGCCAGCAGGGCGAACCAGAGGAGCTTCTTCTACAATGAGCAGTTCTTC

v_gene: TRBV5-1
abundance: -
d_gene: TRBD1
j_gene: TRBJ1-4
CDR3aa: CASSPGQFATNEKLFF
CDR3nt: TGCGCCAGCAGCCCGGGACAGTTCGCAACTAATGAAAAACTGTTTTTT

v_gene: TRBV4-1
abundance: -
d_gene: TRBD1
j_gene: TRBJ2-5
CDR3aa: CASSHDLRGRGIETQYF
CDR3nt: TGCGCCAGCAGCCACGACCTCCGGGGCAGGGGGATAGAGACCCAGTACTTC

v_gene: TRBV5-7
abundance: -
d_gene: TRBD1
j_gene: TRBJ2-2
CDR3aa: CASSEGQGANGELFF
CDR3nt: TGTGCCAGCAGCGAGGGACAGGGGGCGAACGGGGAGCTGTTTTTT

v_gene: TRBV19
abundance: few
d_gene: -
j_gene: TRBJ1-4
CDR3aa: CASRSQEPEKLFF
CDR3nt: TGTGCCAGTAGGTCACAGGAGCCCGAAAAACTGTTTTTT

v_gene: TRBV9
abundance: -
d_gene: TRBD1
j_gene: TRBJ2-7
CDR3aa: CASSVGDRGLEQYF
CDR3nt: TGTGCCAGCAGCGTAGGGGACAGGGGGCTGGAGCAGTACTTC

v_gene: TRBV6-1
abundance: -
d_gene: -
j_gene: TRBJ2-7
CDR3aa: CASSERGSYEQYF
CDR3nt: TGTGCCAGCAGTGAAAGGGGATCCTACGAGCAGTACTTC

v_gene: TRBV6-2/TRBV6-3
abundance: -
d_gene: -
j_gene: TRBJ1-5
CDR3aa: CASRQGFTQPQHF
CDR3nt: TGTGCCAGCCGCCAGGGGTTCACTCAGCCCCAGCATTTT

v_gene: TRBV5-1
abundance: -
d_gene: -
j_gene: TRBJ2-6
CDR3aa: CASSGAGSSGANVLTF
CDR3nt: TGCGCCAGCAGCGGCGCGGGGAGCTCTGGGGCCAACGTCCTGACTTTC

v_gene: TRBV27
abundance: -
d_gene: -
j_gene: TRBJ2-3
CDR3aa: CASSDGGTQYF
CDR3nt: TGTGCCAGCAGTGACGGGGGTACGCAGTATTTT

v_gene: TRBV11-2
abundance: few
d_gene: TRBD1
j_gene: TRBJ1-1
CDR3aa: CASSSGQGSTEAFF
CDR3nt: TGTGCCAGCAGCTCCGGACAGGGTTCCACTGAAGCTTTCTTT

v_gene: TRBV9
abundance: -
d_gene: TRBD2
j_gene: TRBJ2-1
CDR3aa: CASSVREGIHLYNEQFF
CDR3nt: TGTGCCAGCAGCGTAAGGGAGGGCATTCACCTCTACAATGAGCAGTTCTTC

v_gene: TRBV7-6
abundance: -
d_gene: TRBD2
j_gene: TRBJ2-3
CDR3aa: CASSWTSGAPDTQYF
CDR3nt: TGTGCCAGCAGCTGGACTAGCGGGGCCCCAGATACGCAGTATTTT

v_gene: TRBV25-1
abundance: few
d_gene: -
j_gene: TRBJ1-6
CDR3aa: CASRGDMPNSPLHF
CDR3nt: TGTGCCAGCAGGGGGGACATGCCGAATTCACCCCTCCACTTT

v_gene: TRBV18
abundance: -
d_gene: -
j_gene: TRBJ1-1
CDR3aa: CASSPPGGHTEAFF
CDR3nt: TGTGCCAGCTCACCACCGGGGGGGCACACTGAAGCTTTCTTT

v_gene: TRBV2
abundance: few
d_gene: -
j_gene: TRBJ2-2
CDR3aa: CASSYRENTGELFF
CDR3nt: TGTGCCAGCAGTTACAGAGAGAACACCGGGGAGCTGTTTTTT

v_gene: TRBV7-7
abundance: -
d_gene: -
j_gene: TRBJ2-3
CDR3aa: CASSPGEEATQYF
CDR3nt: TGTGCCAGCAGCCCGGGGGAGGAGGCTACGCAGTATTTT

v_gene: TRBV2
abundance: few
d_gene: -
j_gene: TRBJ2-5
CDR3aa: CASSEVRETQYF
CDR3nt: TGTGCCAGCAGTGAGGTCCGGGAGACCCAGTACTTC

v_gene: TRBV28
abundance: -
d_gene: -
j_gene: TRBJ1-2
CDR3aa: CASSLHQTVNYGYTF
CDR3nt: TGTGCCAGCAGTTTACACCAGACAGTTAACTATGGCTACACCTTC

v_gene: TRBV7-9
abundance: -
d_gene: -
j_gene: TRBJ2-2
CDR3aa: CASNSGEATGELFF
CDR3nt: TGTGCCAGCAATTCGGGGGAGGCCACCGGGGAGCTGTTTTTT

v_gene: TRBV3-1/TRBV3-2
abundance: -
d_gene: TRBD1
j_gene: TRBJ1-1
CDR3aa: CASSQERTGGPYGEAFF
CDR3nt: TGTGCCAGCAGCCAAGAGCGGACAGGGGGTCCTTACGGTGAAGCTTTCTTT

v_gene: TRBV24-1
abundance: few
d_gene: -
j_gene: TRBJ1-2
CDR3aa: CATSDPDRNCGYTF
CDR3nt: TGTGCCACCAGTGATCCCGACAGGAATTGTGGCTACACCTTC

v_gene: TRBV11-3
abundance: -
d_gene: -
j_gene: TRBJ2-7
CDR3aa: CASSLQLGAGSYEQYF
CDR3nt: TGTGCCAGCAGCCTCCAATTGGGGGCCGGTTCCTACGAGCAGTACTTC

v_gene: TRBV6-5
abundance: -
d_gene: TRBD1
j_gene: TRBJ2-5
CDR3aa: CASSPRGRETQYF
CDR3nt: TGTGCCAGCAGTCCCAGGGGGCGTGAGACCCAGTACTTC

v_gene: TRBV7-2
abundance: -
d_gene: -
j_gene: TRBJ2-7
CDR3aa: CASSFSSGDPYEQYF
CDR3nt: TGTGCCAGCAGCTTTTCGTCGGGGGACCCCTACGAGCAGTACTTC

v_gene: TRBV19
abundance: once
d_gene: TRBD1
j_gene: TRBJ1-2
CDR3aa: CASSNRGEVYGYTF
CDR3nt: TGTGCCAGTAGTAACAGGGGTGAGGTCTATGGCTACACCTTC

v_gene: TRBV10-3
abundance: -
d_gene: -
j_gene: TRBJ1-3
CDR3aa: CAIGGSGNTIYF
CDR3nt: TGTGCCATAGGGGGCTCTGGAAACACCATATATTTT

v_gene: TRBV28
abundance: once
d_gene: -
j_gene: TRBJ2-7
CDR3aa: CASNSGGNAYEQYF
CDR3nt: TGTGCCAGCAATAGTGGAGGGAATGCCTACGAGCAGTACTTC

v_gene: TRBV6-5
abundance: few
d_gene: TRBD1
j_gene: TRBJ1-1
CDR3aa: CASSHDRVTEAFF
CDR3nt: TGTGCCAGCAGCCACGACAGGGTGACTGAAGCTTTCTTT

v_gene: TRBV2
abundance: -
d_gene: -
j_gene: TRBJ1-2
CDR3aa: CASTPGQGYTF
CDR3nt: TGTGCCAGCACCCCTGGACAAGGCTACACCTTC

v_gene: TRBV7-9
abundance: once
d_gene: -
j_gene: TRBJ1-4
CDR3aa: CASSPGIDSTNEKLFF
CDR3nt: TGTGCCAGCAGCCCGGGGATTGATTCAACTAATGAAAAACTGTTTTTT

v_gene: TRBV19
abundance: -
d_gene: TRBD1
j_gene: TRBJ1-4
CDR3aa: CASSTLGQGGEKLFF
CDR3nt: TGTGCCAGTAGTACCCTGGGACAGGGTGGTGAAAAACTGTTTTTT

v_gene: TRBV3-1/TRBV3-2
abundance: -
d_gene: TRBD2
j_gene: TRBJ2-3
CDR3aa: CASSQETSGGSTDTQYF
CDR3nt: TGTGCCAGCAGCCAAGAGACTAGCGGGGGGAGCACAGATACGCAGTATTTT

v_gene: TRBV9
abundance: once
d_gene: TRBD2
j_gene: TRBJ2-3
CDR3aa: CASSVGASGGPDTQYF
CDR3nt: TGTGCCAGCAGCGTAGGTGCTAGCGGGGGCCCAGATACGCAGTATTTT

v_gene: TRBV10-3
abundance: -
d_gene: -
j_gene: TRBJ1-3
CDR3aa: CAISEGASSGNTIYF
CDR3nt: TGTGCCATCAGTGAGGGGGCAAGCTCTGGAAACACCATATATTTT

v_gene: TRBV6-2/TRBV6-3
abundance: -
d_gene: -
j_gene: TRBJ1-2
CDR3aa: CASSYPDSFNYGYTF
CDR3nt: TGTGCCAGCAGTTACCCGGACAGCTTTAACTATGGCTACACCTTC

v_gene: TRBV6-5
abundance: -
d_gene: -
j_gene: TRBJ2-2
CDR3aa: CASSLRETGELFF
CDR3nt: TGTGCCAGCAGCCTTCGGGAGACCGGGGAGCTGTTTTTT

v_gene: TRBV12-3/TRBV12-4
abundance: -
d_gene: -
j_gene: TRBJ1-1
CDR3aa: CASSSSPEAFF
CDR3nt: TGTGCCAGCAGTTCGAGCCCTGAAGCTTTCTTT

v_gene: TRBV3-1/TRBV3-2
abundance: -
d_gene: TRBD2
j_gene: TRBJ2-3
CDR3aa: CASSVSGGASDTQYF
CDR3nt: TGTGCCAGCAGTGTTAGCGGGGGGGCCTCAGATACGCAGTATTTT

v_gene: TRBV10-3
abundance: -
d_gene: TRBD1
j_gene: TRBJ1-2
CDR3aa: CAISETGGIYGYTF
CDR3nt: TGTGCCATCAGTGAGACAGGGGGCATCTATGGCTACACCTTC

v_gene: TRBV3-1/TRBV3-2
abundance: -
d_gene: -
j_gene: TRBJ2-3
CDR3aa: CASRQSTDTQYF
CDR3nt: TGTGCCAGCAGGCAGAGCACAGATACGCAGTATTTT

v_gene: TRBV6-2/TRBV6-3
abundance: -
d_gene: -
j_gene: TRBJ1-2
CDR3aa: CASSYSPVRLDGYGYTF
CDR3nt: TGTGCCAGCAGTTATAGTCCTGTCAGGCTCGACGGCTATGGCTACACCTTC

v_gene: TRBV5-1
abundance: -
d_gene: TRBD1
j_gene: TRBJ2-3
CDR3aa: CASSLGTGGRSVDTQYF
CDR3nt: TGCGCCAGCAGCTTGGGGACAGGGGGCAGGTCGGTAGATACGCAGTATTTT

v_gene: TRBV7-2
abundance: -
d_gene: TRBD2
j_gene: TRBJ2-5
CDR3aa: CASSTSGTIKTQYF
CDR3nt: TGTGCCAGCAGCACCTCCGGGACTATTAAGACCCAGTACTTC

v_gene: TRBV5-1
abundance: once
d_gene: TRBD2
j_gene: TRBJ2-7
CDR3aa: CASSSGLAGAYEQYF
CDR3nt: TGCGCCAGCAGCTCCGGACTAGCGGGGGCTTACGAGCAGTACTTC

v_gene: TRBV30
abundance: -
d_gene: -
j_gene: TRBJ1-3
CDR3aa: CAWRPAGSGNTIYF
CDR3nt: TGTGCCTGGAGACCAGCAGGCTCTGGAAACACCATATATTTT

v_gene: TRBV6-1
abundance: many
d_gene: -
j_gene: TRBJ1-2
CDR3aa: CASSEPQGTYGYTF
CDR3nt: TGTGCCAGCAGTGAACCCCAGGGAACCTATGGCTACACCTTC